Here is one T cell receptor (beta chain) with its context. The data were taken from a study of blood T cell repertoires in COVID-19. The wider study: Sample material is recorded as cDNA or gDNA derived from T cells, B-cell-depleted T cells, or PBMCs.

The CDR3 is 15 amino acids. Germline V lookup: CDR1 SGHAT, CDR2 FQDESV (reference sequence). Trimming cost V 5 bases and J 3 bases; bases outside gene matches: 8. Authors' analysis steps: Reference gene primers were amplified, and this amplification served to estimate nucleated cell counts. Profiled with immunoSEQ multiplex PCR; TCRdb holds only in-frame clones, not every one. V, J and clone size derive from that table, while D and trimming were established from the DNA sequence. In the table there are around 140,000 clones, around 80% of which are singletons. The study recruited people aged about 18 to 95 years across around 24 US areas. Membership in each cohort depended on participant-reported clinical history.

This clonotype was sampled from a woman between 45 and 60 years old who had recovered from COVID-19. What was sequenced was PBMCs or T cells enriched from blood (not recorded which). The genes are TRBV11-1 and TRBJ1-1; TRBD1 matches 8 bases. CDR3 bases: TGTGCCAGCAGCCTCCTTACAGGGGGAGACACTGAAGCTTTCTTT. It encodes CASSLLTGGDTEAFF.